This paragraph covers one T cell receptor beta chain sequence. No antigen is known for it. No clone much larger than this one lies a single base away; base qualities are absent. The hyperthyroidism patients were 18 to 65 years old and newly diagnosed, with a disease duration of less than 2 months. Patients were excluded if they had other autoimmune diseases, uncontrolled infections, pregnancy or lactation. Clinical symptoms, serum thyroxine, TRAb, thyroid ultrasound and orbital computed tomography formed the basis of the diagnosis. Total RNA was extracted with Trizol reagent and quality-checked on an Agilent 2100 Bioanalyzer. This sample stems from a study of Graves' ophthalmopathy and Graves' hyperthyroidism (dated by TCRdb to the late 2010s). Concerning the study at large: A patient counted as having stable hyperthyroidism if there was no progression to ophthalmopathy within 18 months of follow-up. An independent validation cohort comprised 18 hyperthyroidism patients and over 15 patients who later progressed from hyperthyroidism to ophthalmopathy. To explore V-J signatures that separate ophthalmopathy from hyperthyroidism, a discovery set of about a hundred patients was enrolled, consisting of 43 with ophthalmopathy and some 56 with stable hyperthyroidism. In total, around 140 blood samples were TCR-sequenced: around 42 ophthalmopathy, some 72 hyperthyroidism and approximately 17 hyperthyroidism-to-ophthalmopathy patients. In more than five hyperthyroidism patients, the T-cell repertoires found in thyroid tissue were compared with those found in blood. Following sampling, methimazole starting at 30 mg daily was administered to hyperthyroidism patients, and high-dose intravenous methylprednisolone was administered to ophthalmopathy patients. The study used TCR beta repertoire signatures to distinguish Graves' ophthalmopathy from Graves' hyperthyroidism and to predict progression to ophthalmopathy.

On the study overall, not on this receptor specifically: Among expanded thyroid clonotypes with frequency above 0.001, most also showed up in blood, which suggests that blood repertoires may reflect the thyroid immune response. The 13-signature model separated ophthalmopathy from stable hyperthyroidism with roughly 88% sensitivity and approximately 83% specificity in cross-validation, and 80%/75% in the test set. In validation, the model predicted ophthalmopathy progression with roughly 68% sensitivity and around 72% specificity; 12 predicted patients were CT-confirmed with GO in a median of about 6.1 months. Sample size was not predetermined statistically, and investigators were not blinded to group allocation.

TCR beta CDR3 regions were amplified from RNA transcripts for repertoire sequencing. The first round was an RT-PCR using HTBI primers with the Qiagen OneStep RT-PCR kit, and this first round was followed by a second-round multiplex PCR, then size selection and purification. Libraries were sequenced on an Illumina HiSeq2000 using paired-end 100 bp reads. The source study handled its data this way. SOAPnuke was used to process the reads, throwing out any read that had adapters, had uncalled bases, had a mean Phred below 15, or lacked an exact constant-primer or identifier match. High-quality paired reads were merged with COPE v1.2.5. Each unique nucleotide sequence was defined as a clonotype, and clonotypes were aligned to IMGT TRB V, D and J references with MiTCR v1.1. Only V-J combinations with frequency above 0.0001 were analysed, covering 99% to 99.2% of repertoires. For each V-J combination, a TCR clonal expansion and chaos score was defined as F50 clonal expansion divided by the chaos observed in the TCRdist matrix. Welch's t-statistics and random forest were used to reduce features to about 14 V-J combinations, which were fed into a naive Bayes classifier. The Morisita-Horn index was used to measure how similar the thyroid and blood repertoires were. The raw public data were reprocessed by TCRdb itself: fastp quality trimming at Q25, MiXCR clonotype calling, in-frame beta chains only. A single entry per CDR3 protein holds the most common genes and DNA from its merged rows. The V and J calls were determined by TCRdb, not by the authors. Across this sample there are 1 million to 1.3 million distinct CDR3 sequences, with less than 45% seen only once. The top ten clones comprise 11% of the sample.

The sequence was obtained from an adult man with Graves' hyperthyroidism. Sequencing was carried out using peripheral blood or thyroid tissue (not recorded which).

The CDR3 reads as follows: CSAWTSGANVLTF. In nucleotide form, the sequence is TGCAGTGCTTGGACCTCTGGGGCCAACGTCCTGACTTTC. This chain joins TRBV20-1 to TRBJ2-6, with no confident D gene call. Between the V and J ends, shortened by 5 bases and 0 bases respectively, the junction contains 5 bases. Including the terminal cysteine and phenylalanine, the CDR3 comprises 13 residues. The read is trimmed to its CDR3 DNA, 39 bases read in frame from base 1. The germline V gene (reference sequence) sets CDR1 to DFQATT and CDR2 to SNEGSKA.